The entry below describes one T cell receptor (beta chain). The specificity of this receptor is unknown. Base qualities are not provided; no much larger clone lies one nucleotide away. From the cysteine through the phenylalanine, the CDR3 covers 14 amino acids. Solely the CDR3 DNA is kept, with 42 bases framed from the first base. V was cut back by 4 bases and J by 11 bases, leaving a gap of 21 bases between them. CDR1 SGHRS and CDR2 YFSETQ were looked up in the germline V gene. The receptor library was made with 5' RACE. Sequencing instrument: Illumina HiSeq 2000. A universal primer binding site was added through template switching, and the final cDNA carried a unique molecular identifier so that TCR cDNA molecules could be counted accurately. Specific primers in the conserved constant-segment region were used to synthesize first-strand cDNA for the TCR alpha and beta chains. To control for contamination, each cDNA library was double barcoded with a SMART-Mk sample barcode plus Illumina barcodes. TruSeq adapter sequences and Illumina sample barcodes were added in two successive PCR steps. The Illumina HiSeq platform was used with custom primers to sequence TCR alpha and beta cDNA libraries. In the original analysis: MiGEC was used to process raw reads and extract unique molecular identifiers, and MiXCR was used to find CDR3 positions. For each individual, recombination models were inferred using an EM algorithm with the repgenHMM and IGoR tools. The tcR package in R was used for shared clonotype analysis, with sharing normalized by the product of cloneset sizes. Out-of-frame nonproductive sequences were analyzed to study raw recombination free of thymic and clonal selection effects. TCRdb cleaned the public reads at Q25 with fastp, built clones with MiXCR and kept in-frame beta chains. Each record represents a unique CDR3 protein, reported with the most common genes and DNA among its rows. The V and J calls were not made by the authors but by TCRdb's processing. This sample is represented by about 1.7 million distinct CDR3 sequences; under 35% of them were singletons. About 0.25% of the sample goes to the ten largest clones.

The data were obtained in a study of identical twins listed by TCRdb under 2016. As for the study more broadly: To test whether fetal clonotypes persist, the study used deep sequencing on TCR alpha and beta repertoires from monozygotic twins, unrelated adults of various ages, and cord blood. To rule out contamination, the twin experiments were replicated at different times with different library preparation protocols.

Summary of the overall study and its limitations: Out-of-frame TCR alpha sharing in monozygotic twins was systematically underestimated by recombination models, whereas sharing between unrelated individuals was in agreement with the recombination models. Conclusions relied on cross-sectional statistical analysis, since the same donors could not be followed over many years. Compared with coincidental sharing between unrelated individuals, out-of-frame TCR alpha sequences shared between twins showed an excess of sequences with low generation probability. Fewer insertions were carried by abundant cord blood beta clonotypes; a weaker similar trend was observed in young adult naive repertoires, while no such trend was observed in memory repertoires. Zero-insertion analyses could be partly confounded by invariant T cells such as MAIT and iNKT, although diverse VJ usage argued against such confounding for most clonotypes. In beta out-of-frame sequences, excess twin sharing was weaker, because having fewer shared sequences lowered the signal-to-noise ratio.

Only healthy Caucasian donors were included. The V and J genes are TRBV5-1 and TRBJ2-5; the D region may be TRBD1 or TRBD2, each matching 5 bases equally. This sequence originates from a newborn girl in good health. The sequencing sample was made of cord blood. The nucleotides read TGCGCCAGCAGCGGGGGAAGAAGCTACAATGAGCAGTACTTC. Its protein product is CASSGGRSYNEQYF.